One and the same sample provided the 20 T cell receptor beta chains below, sequenced in a study of T-cell reconstitution after alpha-beta-depleted transplantation in children. Unique molecular identifiers tagged the TCRbeta library. TCRdb used MiXCR to reprocess the PCR reads, holding one entry per CDR3 protein. Of 250,000 to 300,000 distinct CDR3 sequences detected, over 9% appear once; the ten largest clones hold 7% to 9.5%. Sequenced here: PBMCs, sampled before TCRalphabeta/CD19-depleted stem cell transplant. These receptors all stem from a boy under two years old with acute myeloid leukemia, due to receive a stem cell transplant.

This clonotype was recorded at least ten times. V is TRBV7-2 and J is TRBJ2-2, with a possible D match to TRBD1 (6 bases). V dropped 1 base and J dropped 6 bases, with 6 bases sitting between them. The CDR3 covers 13 residues. Germline CDR1 SGHTA, CDR2 FQGNSA. CDR3 residues: CASSLDRAGELFF. The CDR3 coding sequence is TGTGCCAGCAGCTTAGACAGGGCCGGGGAGCTGTTTTTT.

This chain connects TRBV6-2 or TRBV6-3 to TRBJ2-3; D possibly corresponds to TRBD2 (6 bases). This CDR3 spans 12 amino acids. V shed 8 bases and J shed 4 bases, with 10 bases lying between them. Germline V gene data show CDR1 as MNHEY and CDR2 as SVGEGT. The CDR3, as DNA: TGTGCCAGCCTGGGGGAGGCAGATACGCAGTATTTT. The encoded protein is CASLGEADTQYF.

The V gene is TRBV19, the J gene TRBJ2-1; 9 positions match TRBD1. This CDR3 is 15 amino acids long. V was clipped by 2 bases and J by 7 bases; unmatched bases: 6. The germline V gene has CDR1 LNHDA and CDR2 SQIVND (reference sequence). Written as DNA, the CDR3 is TGTGCCAGTAGTATATGGAGACAGGGGGGGAATGAGCAGTTCTTC. Its translation is CASSIWRQGGNEQFF.

In this sample, this clonotype turned up many times. The gene calls are TRBV20-1 and TRBJ2-7, with D tentatively TRBD1 (6 bases). This CDR3 region has 12 residues. The V end was cut by 7 bases, the J end by 3 bases, with 13 bases between. The germline gives CDR1 DFQATT, CDR2 SNEGSKA (reference sequence). CDR3 bases: TGCAGTGGGGGGCAGGGGAGCTACGAGCAGTACTTC. As protein: CSGGQGSYEQYF.

At least ten counts were recorded for this clonotype. This chain joins TRBV6-2 or TRBV6-3 and TRBJ1-5; perhaps TRBD1 as D (6 bases). This CDR3 region has 15 residues. Germline assignment: CDR1 MNHEY and CDR2 SVGEGT. Deletions cut 6 bases from V and 2 bases from J, with 14 bases between. CDR3 in DNA: TGTGCCAGCAGCTCAGGGGCGCACGGCAATCAGCCCCAGCATTTT. It is translated as CASSSGAHGNQPQHF.

This clonotype was counted ten times or more. The gene calls are TRBV24-1 and TRBJ2-3; D may be TRBD2 (5 bases). Germline lookup yields CDR1 KGHDR and CDR2 SFDVKD. Trimming took 4 bases from V and 3 from J, leaving 13 bases between them. The CDR3 has 15 residues. CDR3 bases: TGTGCCACCAGTGAAAGGGAATCGGGAACAGATACGCAGTATTTT. Translating it yields CATSERESGTDTQYF.

This clonotype appeared a few times. CDR3 DNA: TGTGCCAGCAGCATGACAGGGGCCAATCAGCCCCAGCATTTT. It codes for CASSMTGANQPQHF. The V and J genes are TRBV27 and TRBJ1-5; 8 nucleotides agree with TRBD1. Germline loops: CDR1 MNHEY, CDR2 SMNVEV (reference sequence). The V and J ends lost 6 bases and 3 bases, in that order; junction bases with no gene match: 4. The CDR3 loop spans 14 amino acids.

Ten or more counts support this clonotype. The genes are TRBV28 and TRBJ2-7; D could derive from TRBD1 or TRBD2 (5 bases each). Trimming removed 5 bases from V and 7 bases from J, with 18 bases in between. This CDR3 contains 14 residues. Germline V gives CDR1 MDHEN, CDR2 SYDVKM. CDR3 region: CASSPTGALGEQYF. CDR3 coding DNA: TGTGCCAGCAGTCCCACCGGGGCTTTGGGAGAGCAGTACTTC.

This clonotype came up a few times. V is TRBV20-1 and J is TRBJ1-2; 9 nucleotides agree with TRBD1. Germline V gives CDR1 DFQATT, CDR2 SNEGSKA (reference sequence). With V trimmed by 3 bases and J by 1 base, 6 bases remained unmatched. The CDR3 contains 15 residues. CDR3 nucleotides: TGCAGTGCTAGTCGTACAGGGGGCCTTAACTATGGCTACACCTTC. Translation gives CSASRTGGLNYGYTF.

Ten or more counts support this clonotype. The V gene is TRBV4-2, the J gene TRBJ2-3; 10 positions agree with TRBD2. The CDR3 is made up of 17 amino acids. Germline trimming cut 0 bases from V and 2 bases from J; bases unmatched to any gene: 5. CDR1 is LGHNA and CDR2 is YNFKEQ in the germline V gene. The CDR3 loop reads CASSQDEGLAPTDTQYF. The CDR3 DNA follows: TGTGCCAGCAGCCAAGATGAGGGACTAGCGCCCACAGATACGCAGTATTTT.

This clonotype was recorded many times. The J gene is TRBJ2-2, the V gene TRBV12-3 or TRBV12-4, with D perhaps TRBD1 (5 bases). Trimming took 6 bases from V and 1 from J, leaving 9 bases between them. The CDR3 covers 14 residues. CDR3 protein: CASSYRRNTGELFF. The CDR3 coding sequence is TGTGCCAGCAGCTACAGGAGGAACACCGGGGAGCTGTTTTTT.

In its sample, this clonotype was seen many times. V is TRBV7-9 and J is TRBJ2-5; D unresolved. The V and J ends lost 6 bases and 2 bases respectively, with 10 bases between them. From germline, CDR1 is SEHNR and CDR2 FQNEAQ (reference sequence). CDR3 size: 13 residues. CDR3 protein: CASRSLRQETQYF. The CDR3 region has the DNA TGTGCCAGCAGGAGCTTACGTCAAGAGACCCAGTACTTC.

V and J are TRBV6-5 and TRBJ1-6; tentatively, D is TRBD1 (6 bases). CDR1 MNHEY and CDR2 SVGAGI come from the germline V gene. The CDR3 totals 14 residues. V lost 0 bases to trimming and J lost 8 bases, with 8 bases between them. The CDR3 loop is CASSYSPGDSPLHF. The DNA for the CDR3 is TGTGCCAGCAGTTACTCGCCAGGGGATTCACCCCTCCACTTT.

The gene calls are TRBV28 and TRBJ1-2; no clear D. The germline V and J ends were trimmed by 3 bases and 4 bases, with 18 bases remaining between them. CDR1 and CDR2 from the germline V gene are MDHEN and SYDVKM. The CDR3 has 16 residues. Written as DNA, the CDR3 is TGTGCCAGCAGTTTGATAGGGAGTGTAGAAGGCTATGGCTACACCTTC. Residues: CASSLIGSVEGYGYTF.

Concerning this clonotype itself: A read error may be the cause here, since a much bigger clone is one base away. This chain connects TRBV7-6 to TRBJ1-4, with a tentative D call TRBD1 (5 bases). CDR1 and CDR2 (germline): SGHVS, FNYEAQ. The CDR3 contains 19 residues. V dropped 1 base and J dropped 5 bases, with 23 bases sitting between them. The CDR3 nucleotides are TGTGCCAGCAGCTTAGTAGTCGATCGTCTCAGGGTATGGAATGAAAAACTGTTTTTT. This gives the protein CASSLVVDRLRVWNEKLFF.

This clonotype was recorded many times. The V and J genes are TRBV28 and TRBJ2-7; D gene uncertain. With 2 bases removed from V and 0 bases from J, the gap between germline ends came to 5 bases. Germline CDR1 reads MDHEN; CDR2 reads SYDVKM. This CDR3 has 13 residues. CDR3 residues: CASSLQVSYEQYF. The CDR3 nucleotides are TGTGCCAGCAGTTTACAGGTCTCCTACGAGCAGTACTTC.

This clonotype was detected ten times or more. This CDR3 reads CASSGSLSSGNTIYF. For the CDR3, the DNA is TGTGCCAGCAGCGGCAGCCTTTCCTCTGGAAACACCATATATTTT. The gene calls are TRBV7-9 and TRBJ1-3; unclear D gene. The CDR3 runs 15 residues. CDR1 is SEHNR, CDR2 FQNEAQ, per germline (reference sequence). V shed 5 bases and J shed 0 bases, with 11 bases lying between them.

This clonotype has a count of ten or more. The rearrangement uses TRBV27 and TRBJ1-5; TRBD1 is a possible D gene (6 bases). The V end was cut by 6 bases, the J end by 7 bases, with 16 bases between. This CDR3 comprises 14 residues. Germline lookup yields CDR1 MNHEY and CDR2 SMNVEV (reference sequence). The CDR3 region has the DNA TGTGCCAGCAGCCCCCGGGGGCCGGGGCAGCCCCAGCATTTT. As protein: CASSPRGPGQPQHF.

This clonotype was seen repeatedly, ten times or more. The chain joins TRBV29-1 to TRBJ1-1; the match to TRBD1 covers 7 bases. Germline V gives CDR1 SQVTM, CDR2 ANQGSEA. Trimming at V came to 3 bases and at J to 11 bases, leaving 9 bases not matched to a gene. The CDR3 runs to 12 residues. CDR3 region: CSVDTGDPIAFF. In DNA form, the CDR3 reads TGCAGCGTTGATACAGGGGACCCAATCGCTTTCTTT.

This clonotype was counted between two and nine times. A much larger clonotype is one base distant, so this may be a read error. This chain links TRBV7-9 with TRBJ2-7, with D possibly called TRBD1 or TRBD2 (5 bases each). The V end lost 5 bases, the J end lost 2 bases, and 13 bases lay between the germline ends. The CDR3 totals 14 residues. Germline V gene data show CDR1 as SEHNR and CDR2 as FQNEAQ (reference sequence). The CDR3: CASSKSTAAYEQYF. The CDR3 coding sequence is TGTGCCAGCAGCAAGTCGACAGCGGCCTACGAGCAGTACTTC.